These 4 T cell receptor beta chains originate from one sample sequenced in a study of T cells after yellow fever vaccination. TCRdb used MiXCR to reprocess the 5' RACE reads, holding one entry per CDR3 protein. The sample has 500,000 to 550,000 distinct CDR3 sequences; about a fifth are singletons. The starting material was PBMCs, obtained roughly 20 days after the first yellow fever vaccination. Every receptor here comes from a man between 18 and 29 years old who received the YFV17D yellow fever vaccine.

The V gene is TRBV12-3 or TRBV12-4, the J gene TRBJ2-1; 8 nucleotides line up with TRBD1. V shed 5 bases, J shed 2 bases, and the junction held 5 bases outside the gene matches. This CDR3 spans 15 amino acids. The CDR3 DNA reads TGTGCCAGCAGTGATGGACAGGGCCCCTACAATGAGCAGTTCTTC. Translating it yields CASSDGQGPYNEQFF.

The DNA for the CDR3 is TGCGCCAGCAGCCAAAGACGGGGAAACACCGGGGAGCTGTTTTTT. Translation gives CASSQRRGNTGELFF. This chain links TRBV4-1 with TRBJ2-2; D is possibly TRBD2 (5 bases). The CDR3 runs to 15 residues. Germline V gene sequence: CDR1 MGHRA, CDR2 YSYEKL. Trimming pared 2 bases from V and 2 bases from J, leaving 9 bases between.

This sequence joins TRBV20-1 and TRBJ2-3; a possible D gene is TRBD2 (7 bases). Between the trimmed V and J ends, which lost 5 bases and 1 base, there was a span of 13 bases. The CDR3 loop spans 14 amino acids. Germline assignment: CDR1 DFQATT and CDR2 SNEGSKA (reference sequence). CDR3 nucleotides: TGCAGTGCTCCTCGGGGGGCGCGCACAGATACGCAGTATTTT. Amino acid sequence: CSAPRGARTDTQYF.

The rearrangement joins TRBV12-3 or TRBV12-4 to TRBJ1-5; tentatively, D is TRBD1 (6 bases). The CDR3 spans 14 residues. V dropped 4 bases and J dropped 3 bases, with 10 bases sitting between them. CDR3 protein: CASSSGANNQPQHF. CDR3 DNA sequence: TGTGCCAGCAGTTCAGGGGCTAACAATCAGCCCCAGCATTTT.